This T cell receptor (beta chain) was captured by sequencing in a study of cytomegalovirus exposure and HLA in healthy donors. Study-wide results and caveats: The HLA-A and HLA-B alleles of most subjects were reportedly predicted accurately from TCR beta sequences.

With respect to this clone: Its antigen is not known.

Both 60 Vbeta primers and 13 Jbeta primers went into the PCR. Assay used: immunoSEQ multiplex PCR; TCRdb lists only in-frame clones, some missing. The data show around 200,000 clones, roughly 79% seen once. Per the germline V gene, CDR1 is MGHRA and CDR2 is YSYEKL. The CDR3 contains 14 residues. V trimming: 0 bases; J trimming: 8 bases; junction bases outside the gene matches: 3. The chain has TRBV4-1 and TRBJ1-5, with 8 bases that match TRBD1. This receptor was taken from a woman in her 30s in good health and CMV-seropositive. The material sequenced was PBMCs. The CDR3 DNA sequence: TGCGCCAGCAGCCAAGACAGGGGGCGGGAGCCCCAGCATTTT. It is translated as CASSQDRGREPQHF.